This section outlines one TCR beta chain sequence together with its context. Its antigen is not known. A 3' RACE protocol on RNA, with unique molecular identifiers, produced the TCR library. TCRdb analysed the 3' RACE reads with MiXCR anew, one entry per CDR3 protein. The sample has some 90,000 distinct CDR3 sequences, 6% to 8.5% seen once. Treatment defined: PENTA 11 planned treatment interruption arm or continuous ART arm. Naive CD4+ CD45RA+ CD45RO- T cells were sorted from thawed PBMCs. This record belongs to a study of HIV-infected children after antiretroviral therapy interruption. Study background: In continuous treatment, analyzed samples were from weeks 0, 48 and 150.

General observations from the study: Naive CD4+ CDR3 sharing between time points fell after interruption began.

This CDR3 spans 14 amino acids. V was clipped by 5 bases and J by 8 bases; unmatched bases: 10. In germline, CDR1 is SGHRS, CDR2 YFSETQ. The TCR originated in a pool of human donors with HIV. This chain joins TRBV5-1 and TRBJ2-1; 7 bases align to TRBD2. This material consisted of CD45RA+ CD4+ T cells from PBMCs, pooled from several time points, taken from a donor given antiretroviral therapy, either interrupted or continuous. Described subset: naive CD4+ CD45RA+ CD45RO- T cells. The CDR3 sequence: CASSWGLWNDEQFF. In nucleotides, the CDR3 is TGCGCCAGCAGTTGGGGACTATGGAACGATGAGCAGTTCTTC.